This TCR beta chain was sequenced in a study of T cell responses to AZD1222 COVID-19 vaccine. The data were produced by immunoSEQ multiplex PCR, yet TCRdb's version contains in-frame clones alone and is incomplete. The table lists over 120,000 clones, approximately 85% of them singletons. The germline CDR1 and CDR2 sequences are SGHVS and FQNEAQ. Trimming took off 5 bases at V and 3 bases at J, with 14 bases between the two ends. The length of the CDR3 is 14 residues. The chain carries TRBV7-8 and TRBJ2-7; D may be TRBD1 or TRBD2 (5 bases each). The input for sequencing was peripheral blood, taken on day 0 of AZD1222 vaccination. This sequence was found in an adult in good health. The CDR3 DNA reads as TGTGCCAGCAGCCACGGACGGGACGGCTACGAGCAGTACTTC. Encoded protein: CASSHGRDGYEQYF.